One and the same sample provided the 12 T cell receptor beta chains below, sequenced in a study of Ad26.COV2.S vaccination and SARS-CoV-2 variants. Treatment specified: about 20 received Ad26.COV2.S at low or high dose, single or two shots; several received placebo; per-sample allocation not given. After the first vaccine or placebo injection, samples were drawn on day 63. Sequencing used immunoSEQ multiplex PCR; TCRdb keeps in-frame clones, though not all of them. The table has about 400,000 clones, less than 90% seen once. Sequencing used peripheral blood, obtained in a trial of Ad26.COV2.S vaccine versus placebo. The receptor set was obtained from a person between 18 and 60 years old who received the Ad26.COV2.S COVID-19 vaccine or a placebo.

The chain has TRBV5-8 and TRBJ1-5; possible D gene TRBD1, 6 bases. Germline V gene data show CDR1 as SGHTS and CDR2 as YDEGEE. Deletions cut 4 bases from V and 3 bases from J, with 14 bases between. There are 15 residues in the CDR3. CDR3 in DNA: TGTGCCAGCAGCCGTGGGGGACATAACAATCAGCCCCAGCATTTT. Translating it yields CASSRGGHNNQPQHF.

The chain links TRBV4-3 to TRBJ2-2, with a tentative D call TRBD1 (7 bases). The CDR3 has 19 residues. CDR1 LGHNA and CDR2 YSLEER come from the germline V gene. The CDR3 DNA reads as TGCCCCCGCCGCCGACAGGGATCCACAGTGGGAGGAAACACCGGGGAGCTGTTTTTT. It specifies CPRRRQGSTVGGNTGELFF.

CDR3: CASSERLAGATDTQYF. DNA of the CDR3: TGTGCCAGCAGTGAACGACTAGCGGGCGCCACAGATACGCAGTATTTT. The rearrangement links TRBV6-1 to TRBJ2-3, with 10 bases fitting TRBD2. V was pared by 2 bases and J by 2 bases, with 4 bases of the junction left unmatched. CDR3 length: 16 amino acids. Germline CDR1 and CDR2: MNHNS and SASEGT.

This chain's CDR3 is CASSFSGGDDEQFF. CDR3 sequence (DNA): TGTGCCAGCAGCTTTAGCGGGGGGGACGATGAGCAGTTCTTC. The V and J genes are TRBV7-9 and TRBJ2-1, with TRBD2 identical over 11 bases. Trimming removed 3 bases from V and 8 bases from J; junction bases left unmatched: 3. The CDR3 covers 14 residues. Germline CDR1 and CDR2: SEHNR and FQNEAQ (reference sequence). The variable domain in full, completed from reference TRBV7-9 and TRBJ2-1, reads DTGVSQNPRHKITKRGQNVTFRCDPISEHNRLYWYRQTLGQGPEFLTYFQNEAQLEKSRLLSDRFSAERPKGSFSTLEIQRTEQGDSAMYLCASSFSGGDDEQFFGPGTRLTVL.

The chain carries TRBV4-3 and TRBJ2-1; TRBD2 aligns across 12 bases. The J segment lost 4 bases and the V segment lost 6 bases, leaving 7 bases of the junction unmatched. Germline values: CDR1 LGHNA, CDR2 YSLEER. The CDR3 consists of 16 residues. For the CDR3, the DNA is TGCGCCAGCAGTCCAAGACTAGCGGGGGTGTACAATGAGCAGTTCTTC. Translated: CASSPRLAGVYNEQFF.

The rearrangement links TRBV18 to TRBJ1-1, with 7 positions matching TRBD1. The CDR3 totals 14 residues. Germline CDR1 and CDR2: KGHSH and LQKENI. With V trimmed by 6 bases and J by 0 bases, 4 bases remained unmatched. The CDR3 spells CASSQGQMNTEAFF. CDR3 DNA: TGTGCCAGCTCTCAGGGACAGATGAACACTGAAGCTTTCTTT.

This chain links TRBV30 with TRBJ1-1; a possible D gene is TRBD1 (6 bases). The CDR3 has 12 residues. The germline gives CDR1 GTSNPN, CDR2 SVGIG (reference sequence). The V gene lost 3 bases and the J gene lost 9 bases, with 14 bases spanning the gap. This chain's CDR3 is CAWSQGGHKAFF. For the CDR3, the DNA is TGTGCCTGGAGCCAAGGGGGGCATAAAGCTTTCTTT.

V is TRBV5-1 and J is TRBJ2-2; TRBD1 is a possible D gene (5 bases). Germline CDR1 reads SGHRS; CDR2 reads YFSETQ. The CDR3 length is 15 residues. V lost 0 bases, J lost 4 bases, and 10 bases lay in between. In DNA, the CDR3 is TGCGCCAGCAGCTTGGTTCAAGGGGCCACCGGGGAGCTGTTTTTT. Residues: CASSLVQGATGELFF.

The rearrangement uses TRBV21-1 and TRBJ2-2; TRBD1 is the table's D call and was not checked against the DNA. TRBV21-1 is shown as a pseudogene. The CDR3 has 15 amino acids. CDR3 in DNA: TGTGCCAGCAGCAGAGACAGGGGGCGCGGCGGGGAGCTGTTTTTT. Amino acid sequence: CASSRDRGRGGELFF.

J is TRBJ2-7 and V is TRBV7-2; D may match TRBD1 or TRBD2 (5 bases each). Trimming removed 11 bases at V and 0 bases at J, with 14 bases between. The germline V gene has CDR1 SGHTA and CDR2 FQGNSA. The CDR3 consists of 13 residues. CDR3 nucleotides: TGTGCCTTGGGGGTCATCACCTCCTACGAGCAGTACTTC. It yields the protein CALGVITSYEQYF.

This clone was detected a few times. V usage is TRBV2 and J usage is TRBJ1-5, with TRBD1 matching over 8 bases. The CDR3 is made up of 13 amino acids. Germline CDR1 SNHLY, CDR2 FYNNEI. V shed 6 bases and J 11 bases; nucleotides not matched to a gene: 9. The CDR3 spells CASSTQGAPAQHF. The CDR3 DNA follows: TGTGCCAGCAGCACTCAGGGGGCGCCTGCCCAGCATTTT.

The rearrangement uses TRBV11-2 and TRBJ2-5, with D perhaps given as TRBD1 or TRBD2 (5 bases each). This CDR3 is 14 amino acids long. Trimming shortened V by 5 bases and J by 4 bases, and 14 bases separated the two germline ends. Germline assignment: CDR1 SGHAT and CDR2 FQNNGV. CDR3 coding DNA: TGTGCCAGCAGCCTACGGGGCGAGTTAGAGACCCAGTACTTC. Amino acids: CASSLRGELETQYF.